This T cell receptor (beta chain) was captured in a study of blood T cell repertoires in COVID-19. Study details: Italy, Spain and the United States were the sources of the convalescent and acute COVID-19 samples. Nucleic acid was either cDNA or gDNA, and it came from T cells, B-cell-depleted T cells, or PBMCs.

In the original processing: By means of reference gene primer amplification, nucleated cell counts were estimated. The assay was immunoSEQ multiplex PCR, and TCRdb's table has in-frame clones only and misses some. V and J calls and clone size follow that table, whereas D and trimming were derived from the DNA. The table records roughly 250,000 clones, about 88% of them present only once. This clone came up once. The germline V gene has CDR1 SNHLY and CDR2 FYNNEI. The CDR3 is 17 residues long. Between the trimmed V and J ends, which lost 4 bases and 5 bases, there was a span of 24 bases. Sequenced: peripheral blood. This TCR was sampled from a woman between 40 and 50 years old who had recovered from COVID-19. The rearrangement uses TRBV2 and TRBJ2-7; tentatively, D is TRBD1 (5 bases). The CDR3 is CASSVGLGGPRPHEQYF. The CDR3 DNA is TGTGCCAGCAGTGTGGGGCTTGGTGGGCCCCGACCTCACGAGCAGTACTTC.